This TCR beta chain was sequenced during a study of blood T cell repertoires in COVID-19. This clone was seen repeatedly, ten times or more. Trimming shortened V by 1 base and J by 4 bases, and 13 bases separated the two germline ends. Germline V CDR1 and CDR2: MGHDK, SYGVNS. This CDR3 contains 16 residues. Only in-frame clones appear in the TCRdb table, and some are missing; sequencing was by immunoSEQ multiplex PCR. The table has some 150,000 clones, approximately 87% seen once; the top ten hold approximately 4%. The sequencing input was PBMCs or T cells enriched from blood (not recorded which). The TCR was taken from a woman aged 45-65 years who had recovered from COVID-19. The chain uses TRBV25-1 and TRBJ2-2, with D possibly matching TRBD1 (5 bases). The CDR3 sequence is CASSESRDSGTGELFF. CDR3 DNA sequence: TGTGCCAGCAGTGAATCCAGGGATTCGGGCACCGGGGAGCTGTTTTTT.